These T cell receptor beta chains were read from a single sample in a study of blood T cells in healthy people across ages. From the 5' RACE reads, TCRdb called clonotypes with MiXCR, one entry per CDR3 protein. The sample lists approximately 780,000 distinct CDR3 sequences, 20% to 30% occurring once. The same data also went into a second study, on T cells of mothers and their children.

Sequencing used blood. These receptors came from a boy younger than 18 in good health. The CDR3 runs from the conserved cysteine through the conserved F or W. D genes are given only for firm matches. Expanded clones are given a class, and other clones once, few, many or no size at all.

J	D	V	size	CDR3	DNA
TRBJ2-5	TRBD1	TRBV11-2	few	CASSSQGTAETQYF	TGTGCCAGCAGCTCACAGGGGACGGCGGAGACCCAGTACTTC
TRBJ1-1	.	TRBV27	.	CASRLEGGTEAFF	TGTGCCAGCAGGCTGGAAGGGGGGACTGAAGCTTTCTTT
TRBJ1-1	.	TRBV12-3/TRBV12-4	.	CASSGGPSLPAFF	TGTGCCAGCAGCGGCGGACCTTCCTTACCGGCTTTCTTT
TRBJ2-7	TRBD1	TRBV12-3/TRBV12-4	once	CASSLLDRARSRSYEQYF	TGTGCCAGCAGTTTATTAGACAGGGCACGATCCCGCTCCTACGAGCAGTACTTC
TRBJ2-7	.	TRBV4-1	.	CASSHPGALLHEQYF	TGCGCCAGCAGCCATCCCGGGGCCCTTTTGCACGAGCAGTACTTC
TRBJ2-5	.	TRBV28	.	CASGRAQYF	TGTGCCAGTGGGAGAGCCCAGTACTTC
TRBJ2-7	.	TRBV28	.	CATRRAAEQYF	TGTGCTACGCGCAGGGCGGCCGAGCAGTACTTC
TRBJ2-7	.	TRBV20-1	once	CSAKGLALTYEQYF	TGCAGTGCTAAGGGACTTGCACTGACCTACGAGCAGTACTTC
TRBJ1-4	.	TRBV12-3/TRBV12-4	.	CASTRENWVKPFF	TGTGCCAGCACTCGGGAGAATTGGGTGAAACCGTTTTTT
TRBJ2-7	TRBD1	TRBV7-6	many	CASSSGGIYEQYF	TGTGCCAGCAGCTCAGGGGGTATCTACGAGCAGTACTTC
TRBJ2-3	.	TRBV29-1	.	CSVEEGDFSTDTQYF	TGCAGCGTTGAGGAAGGGGACTTTAGCACAGATACGCAGTATTTT
TRBJ2-1	.	TRBV20-1	once	CSDREEMNNEQFF	TGCAGTGATAGGGAGGAAATGAACAATGAGCAGTTCTTC
TRBJ2-1	.	TRBV10-2	.	CASRSGTFTEQFF	TGCGCCAGCAGATCCGGGACGTTTACTGAGCAGTTCTTC
TRBJ2-7	.	TRBV29-1	few	CSVELADYEQYF	TGCAGCGTTGAATTGGCGGATTACGAGCAGTACTTC
TRBJ2-5	.	TRBV7-7	few	CASSEQGETQYF	TGTGCCAGCAGCGAACAAGGGGAGACCCAGTACTTC
TRBJ2-4	.	TRBV20-1	few	CSARDQYIQYF	TGCAGTGCTAGAGATCAGTACATTCAGTACTTC
TRBJ1-1	TRBD1	TRBV12-3/TRBV12-4	.	CASREQGETEAFF	TGTGCCAGCAGAGAACAGGGGGAAACTGAAGCTTTCTTT
TRBJ2-5	TRBD1	TRBV6-6	.	CASSSRGQGAWETQYF	TGTGCCAGCAGTTCTAGGGGACAGGGGGCTTGGGAGACCCAGTACTTC
TRBJ1-1	TRBD1	TRBV27	.	CASSSPGDSGFF	TGTGCCAGCAGTTCCCCAGGGGACAGTGGTTTCTTT
TRBJ1-4	TRBD1	TRBV28	many	CASRDSSNEKLFF	TGTGCCAGCCGGGACAGTTCTAATGAAAAACTGTTTTTT
TRBJ2-5	.	TRBV2	.	CASEEEETQYF	TGTGCCAGCGAGGAGGAAGAGACCCAGTACTTC
TRBJ2-2	.	TRBV30	few	CAWRAPPNTGELFF	TGTGCCTGGAGGGCACCCCCGAACACCGGGGAGCTGTTTTTT
TRBJ2-7	TRBD1	TRBV20-1	.	CSARNPGQGIYEQYF	TGCAGTGCTAGAAACCCGGGACAGGGGATCTACGAGCAGTACTTC
TRBJ2-4	.	TRBV7-6	few	CASSPFLPQGPGNIQYF	TGTGCCAGCAGCCCCTTTTTACCTCAGGGGCCGGGAAACATTCAGTACTTC
TRBJ1-2	.	TRBV6-6	few	CASSYSGWGANYGYTF	TGTGCCAGCAGTTACTCGGGTTGGGGGGCTAACTATGGCTACACCTTC
TRBJ2-7	TRBD1	TRBV27	few	CASSLFGTGGYEQYF	TGTGCCAGCAGTTTATTCGGGACAGGCGGATACGAGCAGTACTTC
TRBJ1-2	.	TRBV30	.	CAWSGQYYGYTF	TGTGCCTGGAGTGGCCAGTACTATGGCTACACCTTC
TRBJ2-3	TRBD1	TRBV18	.	CASSPGQDWDTQYF	TGTGCCAGCTCACCTGGACAGGATTGGGATACGCAGTATTTT
TRBJ2-5	TRBD2	TRBV9	once	CASSTLAGEKETQYF	TGTGCCAGCAGCACACTAGCGGGGGAGAAAGAGACCCAGTACTTC
TRBJ2-5	.	TRBV7-9	.	CASSPPPGTKETQYF	TGTGCCAGCAGCCCCCCCCCGGGGACAAAAGAGACCCAGTACTTC
TRBJ2-3	.	TRBV3-1	few	CASSQEGRILDTQYF	TGTGCCAGCAGCCAAGAGGGTCGTATTTTAGATACGCAGTATTTT